The TCR beta chain described here comes from a study of blood T cell repertoires in COVID-19. Overall study: T cells, B-cell-depleted T cells, or PBMCs provided the cDNA or gDNA that served as material.

The V gene's germline CDR1 is SGHTA and CDR2 FQGNSA. V lost 1 base and J lost 0, with 10 bases in between. The CDR3 runs 16 residues. Per the original methods: The assay estimated nucleated cells by amplifying reference gene primers. Here immunoSEQ multiplex PCR was the method, and the copy in TCRdb shows in-frame clones only, minus some. The V and J calls and clone size are taken from that table; D and trimming were inferred from the DNA. Of roughly 200,000 clones listed, over 75% were seen once; the top ten hold 3% to 3.5%. V and J are TRBV7-2 and TRBJ2-4, with D tentatively TRBD2 (6 bases). Material for sequencing was peripheral blood. This receptor was taken from a man in his 60s with acute or convalescent COVID-19. The CDR3 reads CASSLVTGLAKNIQYF. CDR3 coding DNA: TGTGCCAGCAGCTTAGTCACGGGACTAGCCAAAAACATTCAGTACTTC.